This T cell receptor (beta chain) was recovered during a study of vaccination effects on CD4 cells after COVID-19. Whole-study context: BNT162b2 vaccine or mRNA-1273 vaccine was given to participants in two doses. Study-wide results and caveats: After vaccination of healthy people, only 1 of 255 vaccine-induced clones cross-reacted with common cold coronaviruses.

TCRdb keeps only in-frame clones here, not all; method: immunoSEQ multiplex PCR. The sample carries approximately 58,000 clones, approximately 80% recorded once. Subsequent to 10 days of culture, CD4+ T cells were isolated. Half-medium changes using IL-2 medium occurred on days 3 and 7. In the case of this clone: Its antigen is unknown.

The sequence came from a human donor who received a COVID-19 vaccine. The source was CD4+ T cells from PBMCs cultured without peptide, collected before COVID-19 vaccination.

CDR3 sequence (DNA): TGTGCCAGCAGTGCCGGGACAGGGAGCGGCACTTCCTATGGCTACACCTTC. It translates to CASSAGTGSGTSYGYTF. V gene TRBV6-4 combines with J gene TRBJ1-2, with 9 bases matching TRBD1. This CDR3 has 17 amino acids. Trimming cost V 4 bases and J 4 bases; bases outside gene matches: 13. Germline V gene sequence: CDR1 MRHNA, CDR2 SNTAGT.